This T cell receptor (beta chain) was observed in a study of shared clonotypes between healthy human individuals. Regarding this clone: The antigen remains undetermined.

Sequencing used immunoSEQ multiplex PCR; TCRdb keeps in-frame clones, though not all of them. The sample holds millions of clones, about 92% seen once. Into CD45RA+ naive and CD45RA-negative memory subsets, the CD4+ cells were split. Losses at the gene ends were 5 bases for V and 9 bases for J; bases not matched to a gene: 5. This CDR3 has 12 amino acids. Germline assignment: CDR1 LNHNV and CDR2 YYDKDF (reference sequence). General study findings and limits: Having only a few donors restricted how much genetic and exposure-history diversity was captured.

Sequenced sample: naive CD4+ T cells from PBMCs. Noted subset: CD45RA+ positively selected. This clonotype originated in a man between 18 and 29 years old in good health. Some clones in this sample may be carry-over from other donors' samples. The rearrangement joins TRBV15 to TRBJ2-3; 7 nucleotides align to TRBD2. The CDR3 protein is CATSAIAGTQYF. CDR3 DNA: TGTGCCACCAGCGCCATAGCGGGCACGCAGTATTTT.